A selection of T cell receptor beta chains follows, all from one sample in a study of human T cells and chemical hapten exposure. One entry per CDR3 protein results from TCRdb running MiXCR on the RACE reads. The repertoire holds about 120,000 distinct CDR3 sequences, with roughly 13% as singletons. The source material was whole blood, sampled in connection with sensitization to the hapten diphenylcyclopropenone (DPC). The receptors were gathered from a man aged 18-30 years with alopecia areata. Some clones in this sample may be carry-over from other donors' samples. CDR3s include the opening cysteine and the closing phenylalanine or tryptophan. Fields, in order: J gene, V gene, D gene, CDR3 protein. A D gene is named only where the DNA matches it firmly.

j_gene: TRBJ1-5; v_gene: TRBV18; d_gene: TRBD1; CDR3aa: CASSPLGQGSTAQHF
j_gene: TRBJ2-2; v_gene: TRBV6-5; d_gene: -; CDR3aa: CASSYQQGRNTGELFF
j_gene: TRBJ2-3; v_gene: TRBV12-5; d_gene: -; CDR3aa: CASGLAPRGVTDTQYF
j_gene: TRBJ1-5; v_gene: TRBV4-1; d_gene: -; CDR3aa: CASSQGGQANQPQHF
j_gene: TRBJ2-1; v_gene: TRBV7-6; d_gene: TRBD1; CDR3aa: CASSAGTAYNEQFF
j_gene: TRBJ2-2; v_gene: TRBV18; d_gene: -; CDR3aa: CASSPRDWSNTGELFF
j_gene: TRBJ2-1; v_gene: TRBV6-5; d_gene: TRBD2; CDR3aa: CASSLGLAGANEQFF
j_gene: TRBJ1-1; v_gene: TRBV20-1; d_gene: -; CDR3aa: CSAQQGRPQRTEAFF
j_gene: TRBJ2-3; v_gene: TRBV3-1; d_gene: -; CDR3aa: CASSPGGSQIITDTQYF
j_gene: TRBJ1-1; v_gene: TRBV6-2/TRBV6-3; d_gene: -; CDR3aa: CASTLYTEAFF
j_gene: TRBJ2-1; v_gene: TRBV7-2; d_gene: TRBD2; CDR3aa: CASRDNSGGRNEQFF
j_gene: TRBJ2-3; v_gene: TRBV7-9; d_gene: -; CDR3aa: CASSWGATDTQYF
j_gene: TRBJ1-6; v_gene: TRBV5-1; d_gene: -; CDR3aa: CASSIRHRDNSPLHF
j_gene: TRBJ2-3; v_gene: TRBV7-9; d_gene: -; CDR3aa: CASSLDSMGDTQYF
j_gene: TRBJ2-3; v_gene: TRBV19; d_gene: TRBD2; CDR3aa: CASSGRAGGTDTQYF
j_gene: TRBJ2-7; v_gene: TRBV28; d_gene: -; CDR3aa: CASSLYSYEQYF
j_gene: TRBJ1-1; v_gene: TRBV19; d_gene: -; CDR3aa: CASSIVPGKTEAFF
j_gene: TRBJ1-3; v_gene: TRBV4-3; d_gene: -; CDR3aa: CASSQISSGNTIYF
j_gene: TRBJ2-2; v_gene: TRBV10-3; d_gene: -; CDR3aa: CAINNTPGQNTGELFF
j_gene: TRBJ1-3; v_gene: TRBV9; d_gene: -; CDR3aa: CASSVGVGGLGNTIYF
j_gene: TRBJ1-2; v_gene: TRBV10-3; d_gene: -; CDR3aa: CAISESPGPSYGYTF
j_gene: TRBJ2-4; v_gene: TRBV7-9; d_gene: -; CDR3aa: CASSLAVVKNIQYF
j_gene: TRBJ2-1; v_gene: TRBV10-2; d_gene: -; CDR3aa: CASSETGEQFF
j_gene: TRBJ1-3; v_gene: TRBV4-2; d_gene: TRBD1; CDR3aa: CASSQATGGTGNTIYF
j_gene: TRBJ1-1; v_gene: TRBV7-2; d_gene: -; CDR3aa: CASSLVFEGAEAFF
j_gene: TRBJ2-1; v_gene: TRBV5-5; d_gene: -; CDR3aa: CASSPPQGTYNEQFF
j_gene: TRBJ2-3; v_gene: TRBV21-1; d_gene: -; CDR3aa: CASSKGSRAADTQYF
j_gene: TRBJ1-1; v_gene: TRBV4-2; d_gene: -; CDR3aa: CASSQDPTGTLNTEAFF
j_gene: TRBJ1-1; v_gene: TRBV4-2; d_gene: -; CDR3aa: CASSPLAGVPEAFF